A selection of T cell receptor beta chains follows, all from one sample in a study of shared clonotypes between healthy human individuals. The method was immunoSEQ multiplex PCR; TCRdb's version includes in-frame clones alone and lacks a portion of them. The data contain roughly 550,000 clones, 95% of them singletons. The specimen was naive CD8+ T cells sorted from blood. All receptors derive from a woman aged 25-40 years in good health. The CDR3 runs from the conserved cysteine through the conserved F or W. Each record gives: clone size, V gene, J gene, D gene, CDR3 protein, CDR3 DNA. The D gene is left open where the match is weak. Not all rows give a size; the values are once, few, many and, for expanded clones, a class.

-	TRBV28	TRBJ2-7	-	CASSLQGLYPYEQYF	TGTGCCAGCAGTCTACAGGGTTTGTACCCTTACGAGCAGTACTTC
-	TRBV19	TRBJ2-7	-	CASSDSGGFYEQYF	TGTGCCAGTAGTGATTCGGGGGGCTTCTACGAGCAGTACTTC
-	TRBV4-1	TRBJ2-7	-	CASSLQAGTAYEQYF	TGCGCCAGCAGCCTCCAAGCGGGCACTGCCTACGAGCAGTACTTC
-	TRBV2	TRBJ1-4	-	CASSDGADEKLFF	TGTGCCAGCAGTGACGGGGCCGATGAAAAACTGTTTTTT
-	TRBV7-6	TRBJ2-7	TRBD2	CASRLRPGTRRYEQYF	TGTGCCAGCAGGTTACGACCCGGGACTAGGCGCTACGAGCAGTACTTC
once	TRBV28	TRBJ2-7	-	CASSPPPGAYEQYF	TGTGCCAGCAGCCCTCCCCCGGGAGCCTACGAGCAGTACTTC
-	TRBV6-5	TRBJ2-4	-	CASSSRPLGAKNIQYF	TGTGCCAGCAGTTCCCGGCCCCTTGGGGCCAAAAACATTCAGTACTTC
-	TRBV19	TRBJ1-1	TRBD1	CASSIDWWQGARTEAFF	TGTGCCAGTAGTATAGATTGGTGGCAGGGGGCGCGGACTGAAGCTTTCTTT
-	TRBV4-1	TRBJ1-1	-	CASSQDTETEAFF	TGCGCCAGCAGCCAAGATACAGAGACTGAAGCTTTCTTT
-	TRBV13	TRBJ2-1	TRBD1	CASSFGQGPYNEQFF	TGTGCCAGCAGCTTTGGACAGGGACCCTACAATGAGCAGTTCTTC
-	TRBV6-6	TRBJ2-5	-	CASSPGQKLYQETQYF	TGTGCCAGCAGCCCCGGACAGAAATTGTACCAAGAGACCCAGTACTTC
-	TRBV7-3	TRBJ2-1	TRBD2	CASSTGRGSDEQFF	TGTGCCAGCAGCACGGGGCGCGGGAGCGATGAGCAGTTCTTC
-	TRBV5-1	TRBJ1-1	-	CASRSTGRNTEAFF	TGCGCCAGCAGGAGTACAGGCAGGAACACTGAAGCTTTCTTT
once	TRBV5-1	TRBJ2-1	-	CASSPDDSYSYNEQFF	TGCGCCAGCAGCCCCGACGACAGTTACTCCTACAATGAGCAGTTCTTC
once	TRBV27	TRBJ1-4	-	CASSLSTGHEKLFF	TGTGCCAGCAGTTTATCAACAGGGCATGAAAAACTGTTTTTT
-	TRBV2	TRBJ2-1	TRBD2	CASRSGLAGGSYNEQFF	TGTGCCAGCAGATCCGGACTAGCGGGAGGGTCCTACAATGAGCAGTTCTTC
-	TRBV27	TRBJ2-1	-	CASSFSLSGYYNEQFF	TGTGCCAGCAGTTTTTCCCTTTCCGGCTATTACAATGAGCAGTTCTTC
-	TRBV7-8	TRBJ2-1	-	CASSIRSRRYYNEQFF	TGTGCCAGCAGCATTCGATCTAGAAGATACTACAATGAGCAGTTCTTC
-	TRBV7-9	TRBJ2-3	-	CASSFVRSEWAADTQYF	TGTGCCAGCAGCTTCGTACGGTCTGAATGGGCTGCAGATACGCAGTATTTT
-	TRBV5-1	TRBJ2-7	TRBD2	CASSKGTSGAYEQYF	TGCGCCAGCAGCAAAGGGACTAGCGGTGCCTACGAGCAGTACTTC
-	TRBV2	TRBJ2-7	-	CASRGPSYEQYF	TGTGCCAGCAGGGGGCCGTCCTACGAGCAGTACTTC
-	TRBV5-6	TRBJ1-1	-	CASSTTGSVNTEAFF	TGTGCCAGCAGCACTACAGGGTCCGTGAACACTGAAGCTTTCTTT